The 27 T cell receptor beta chains given below trace back to one sample, sequenced in a study of CD8+CD57+ T cells in acquired aplastic anemia. It was patients with CD8+CD57+ cell expansion by flow cytometry who were chosen for sequencing. Genomic DNA was employed as the template in profiling TCR beta VDJ and CDR3. TCRdb re-called the reads through MiXCR, storing one row per CDR3 protein. The data hold about 58,000 distinct CDR3 sequences, with roughly 60% observed a single time. Material for sequencing was sorted CD4+, CD8+, or CD8+CD57+ T cells (not recorded which) from PBMCs. The receptors here all came from a human donor with aplastic anemia.

V usage is TRBV10-3 and J usage is TRBJ2-7, with a possible D match to TRBD1 (6 bases). V was cut by 5 bases and J by 7 bases, with 9 bases left in between. Germline CDR1 reads ENHRY; CDR2 reads SYGVKD. The CDR3 is 11 amino acids. CDR3 loop: CAISKGQEQYV. The DNA of the CDR3 is TGTGCCATCAGTAAAGGACAGGAGCAGTACGTC.

The gene calls are TRBV10-3 and TRBJ1-2; D might be TRBD1 (5 bases). V was clipped by 2 bases and J by 8 bases, with 15 bases between them. Looked up from germline, CDR1 is ENHRY and CDR2 is SYGVKD. The CDR3 runs 14 residues. The DNA of the CDR3 is TGTGCCATCAGTGAGGCCGGGACGACCCCAGGCTACACCTTC. Translation gives CAISEAGTTPGYTF.

V and J are TRBV19 and TRBJ1-5, with 9 bases matching TRBD1. Germline CDR1 LNHDA, CDR2 SQIVND (reference sequence). The CDR3 sequence is 14 residues long. Trimming removed 6 bases from V and 2 bases from J; junction bases left unmatched: 2. The CDR3 bases are TGTGCCAGTAGATGGACAGGGGGCAATCAGCCCCAGCATTTT. This gives the protein CASRWTGGNQPQHF. Full variable domain (outside the CDR3, taken from reference TRBV19 and TRBJ1-5): DGGITQSPKYLFRKEGQNVTLSCEQNLNHDAMYWYRQDPGQGLRLIYYSQIVNDFQKGDIAEGYSVSREKKESFPLTVTSAQKNPTAFYLCASRWTGGNQPQHFGDGTRLSIL.

There are many counts of this clonotype. This chain joins TRBV12-3 or TRBV12-4 and TRBJ2-2; TRBD2 is a possible D gene (5 bases). The V gene lost 2 bases and the J gene lost 6 bases, with 10 bases spanning the gap. The CDR3 spans 14 residues. CDR3 bases: TGTGCCAGCAGTTTACAGAGGGAGTCCGGGGAGCTGTTTTTT. Translated: CASSLQRESGELFF.

This clonotype was found many times. The rearrangement links TRBV20-1 to TRBJ2-3; D uncertain. The length of the CDR3 is 13 residues. The germline gives CDR1 DFQATT, CDR2 SNEGSKA (reference sequence). Trimming took 3 bases from V and 0 from J, leaving 7 bases between them. CDR3 nucleotides: TGCAGTGCTAGGGTAGGGAGCACAGATACGCAGTATTTT. This gives the protein CSARVGSTDTQYF.

J is TRBJ2-7 and V is TRBV19, with D unresolved. This CDR3 has 13 residues. V was shortened by 4 bases and J by 4 bases, with 11 bases between the two germline ends. Germline loops: CDR1 LNHDA, CDR2 SQIVND (reference sequence). This chain's CDR3 is CASSTPHGYEQYF. DNA for the CDR3: TGTGCCAGTAGTACCCCCCATGGATACGAGCAGTACTTC.

This clonotype was seen ten or more times. The rearrangement uses TRBV11-2 and TRBJ1-1; TRBD1 matches at 8 bases. The V gene's germline CDR1 is SGHAT and CDR2 FQNNGV. The CDR3 has 14 residues. The ends lost 4 bases at V and 1 base at J; junction bases unmatched: 2. CDR3 protein: CASSSGQENTEAFF. DNA for the CDR3: TGTGCCAGCAGCTCGGGACAGGAGAACACTGAAGCTTTCTTT.

The DNA for the CDR3 is TGTGCCAGTAGTAATGGCGGGGCGCAAAACTATGGCTACACCTTC. This codes for CASSNGGAQNYGYTF. V usage is TRBV19 and J usage is TRBJ1-2, with D possibly TRBD1 on 5 matching bases. Trimming left V 4 bases short and J 2 bases short, with 14 bases between. This CDR3 contains 15 residues. Germline CDR1 reads LNHDA; CDR2 reads SQIVND (reference sequence).

The J gene is TRBJ2-5, the V gene TRBV4-1; 10 bases are shared with TRBD1. CDR3 length equals 14 residues. Germline CDR1 is MGHRA and CDR2 is YSYEKL. V lost 3 bases and J lost 5; bases outside the gene matches: 3. The chain's CDR3 is CASSHRQGAETQYF. For the CDR3, the DNA is TGCGCCAGCAGCCATCGACAGGGGGCCGAGACCCAGTACTTC.

The chain combines TRBV27 with TRBJ2-5; the match to TRBD2 covers 7 bases. V lost 7 bases, J lost 4 bases, and 12 bases stayed unmatched. The length of the CDR3 is 15 residues. From germline, CDR1 is MNHEY and CDR2 SMNVEV (reference sequence). The DNA for the CDR3 is TGTGCCAGCACCATGAGGGTAGCGGGTCGAGAGACCCAGTACTTC. This sequence encodes CASTMRVAGRETQYF.

This clonotype was picked up a small number of times. The gene calls are TRBV2 and TRBJ2-1; tentatively, D is TRBD2 (6 bases). V was cut by 5 bases and J by 5 bases, with 13 bases left in between. This CDR3 is 14 amino acids long. Germline assignment: CDR1 SNHLY and CDR2 FYNNEI. The CDR3 nucleotides are TGTGCCAGCAGTTGGGAGGATGGTAACAATGAGCAGTTCTTC. It specifies CASSWEDGNNEQFF.

The rearrangement joins TRBV4-1 to TRBJ2-7, with D tentatively TRBD1 (6 bases). Per the germline V gene, CDR1 is MGHRA and CDR2 is YSYEKL. V dropped 1 base and J dropped 6 bases, with 10 bases sitting between them. The CDR3 contains 13 residues. This chain's CDR3 is CASSQGGRGEQYF. The CDR3 DNA sequence: TGCGCCAGCAGCCAAGGGGGCAGGGGCGAGCAGTACTTC.

This clonotype was seen repeatedly, ten times or more. The rearrangement joins TRBV4-1 to TRBJ2-1; TRBD2 agrees at 14 bases. The CDR3 consists of 19 residues. Germline CDR1 reads MGHRA; CDR2 reads YSYEKL. V gave up 1 base and J gave up 0 bases; unmatched junction bases: 5. CDR3 DNA sequence: TGCGCCAGCAGCCAAGCCCGACTAGCGGGGGGGAGCTCCTACAATGAGCAGTTCTTC. It is translated as CASSQARLAGGSSYNEQFF.

The chain recombines TRBV15 with TRBJ2-7, with 7 positions matching TRBD1. The CDR3 is 14 amino acids. The germline CDR1 and CDR2 sequences are LNHNV and YYDKDF (reference sequence). Unmatched junction bases numbered 6, after V lost 6 bases and J lost 1 base. CDR3 residues: CATRLGDSSYEQYF. CDR3 nucleotides: TGTGCCACCAGGCTGGGGGACAGTTCCTACGAGCAGTACTTC.

V gene TRBV29-1 combines with J gene TRBJ2-7; D is undetermined. Trimming shortened V by 2 bases and J by 7 bases, and 12 bases separated the two germline ends. The CDR3 totals 12 residues. The germline gives CDR1 SQVTM, CDR2 ANQGSEA. CDR3 amino acids: CSVEMGRWEQYF. CDR3 sequence (DNA): TGCAGCGTTGAAATGGGAAGGTGGGAGCAGTACTTC.

V usage is TRBV29-1 and J usage is TRBJ2-7, with 9 bases fitting TRBD1. The CDR3 runs 14 residues. V shed 8 bases and J 1 base; nucleotides not matched to a gene: 9. Germline CDR1 and CDR2: SQVTM and ANQGSEA. CDR3 coding DNA: TGCAGCCTCCACCGGGGGACAGGGTCCTACGAGCAGTACTTC. It translates to CSLHRGTGSYEQYF.

CDR3 sequence reads: CASKADEATNEKLFF. CDR3 sequence (DNA): TGTGCCAGTAAGGCCGATGAGGCAACTAATGAAAAACTGTTTTTT. This chain links TRBV19 with TRBJ1-4; no firm D call. V dropped 7 bases and J dropped 0 bases, with 12 bases sitting between them. CDR1 and CDR2 from the germline V gene are LNHDA and SQIVND (reference sequence). The CDR3 has 15 amino acids.

In this sample, this clonotype turned up once. J is TRBJ2-2 and V is TRBV7-8; D remains ambiguous. Germline V gene data show CDR1 as SGHVS and CDR2 as FQNEAQ. V was cut by 0 bases and J by 6 bases, with 5 bases left in between. This CDR3 comprises 13 residues. Here the CDR3 reads CASSLAGSGELFF. CDR3 in DNA: TGTGCCAGCAGCTTAGCCGGGTCCGGGGAGCTGTTTTTT.

The chain employs TRBV18 and TRBJ2-5; TRBD2 might be the D (6 bases). The CDR3 length is 11 residues. V lost 3 bases to trimming and J lost 7 bases, with 6 bases between them. Germline V gene sequence: CDR1 KGHSH, CDR2 LQKENI. CDR3 protein: CASSPGGTQYF. CDR3 bases: TGTGCCAGCTCACCGGGAGGGACCCAGTACTTC.

The rearrangement links TRBV5-1 to TRBJ1-2; D remains unclear. The V end lost 4 bases, the J end lost 4 bases, and 11 bases lay between the germline ends. The germline CDR1 and CDR2 sequences are SGHRS and YFSETQ. The CDR3 is 13 amino acids. The CDR3 coding sequence is TGCGCCAGCAGCGCAAGGACGATCTATGGCTACACCTTC. It yields the protein CASSARTIYGYTF.

Comment on this clonotype: Relative to the germline gene, one junction end is altered; a read error may explain this. The chain couples TRBV10-3 to TRBJ2-5; D remains ambiguous. The CDR3 contains 8 residues. The germline gives CDR1 ENHRY, CDR2 SYGVKD. The CDR3, as DNA: TGTGCCATCAGTGATCCTACCTTC. Encoded protein: CAISDPTF.

This rearrangement joins TRBV2 to TRBJ1-5; TRBD1 is a possible D gene (5 bases). V dropped 6 bases and J dropped 0 bases, with 15 bases sitting between them. Germline loops: CDR1 SNHLY, CDR2 FYNNEI. This CDR3 comprises 16 residues. The CDR3 bases are TGTGCCAGCAGCCCGGGACTGCAACATAGCAATCAGCCCCAGCATTTT. Amino acid sequence: CASSPGLQHSNQPQHF.

V and J are TRBV11-2 and TRBJ2-7, with 11 bases matching TRBD1. The CDR3 spans 15 residues. Germline V gene lookup returns CDR1 SGHAT and CDR2 FQNNGV. V gave up 5 bases and J gave up 6 bases; unmatched junction bases: 9. CDR3 residues: CASSLTRTGGSEQYF. The DNA for the CDR3 is TGTGCCAGCAGCCTAACCCGGACAGGGGGCAGCGAGCAGTACTTC.

This clonotype was observed once. The V call is TRBV29-1, the J call TRBJ2-3; 10 bases are a match to TRBD2. Losses at the gene ends were 6 bases for V and 2 bases for J; bases not matched to a gene: 8. Germline V gene sequence: CDR1 SQVTM, CDR2 ANQGSEA. CDR3 size: 15 residues. The CDR3 DNA is TGCAGCGTCCGGACTAGCGGCCTTGTCACAGATACGCAGTATTTT. Translation gives CSVRTSGLVTDTQYF.

This rearrangement joins TRBV25-1 to TRBJ2-5, with 7 bases lining up with TRBD2. CDR3 length: 17 amino acids. Germline V gene sequence: CDR1 MGHDK, CDR2 SYGVNS. V lost 2 bases, J lost 2 bases, and 11 bases stayed unmatched. In nucleotides, the CDR3 is TGTGCCAGCAGTGAAAAACTGACGGGAGGACCACAAGAGACCCAGTACTTC. Its translation: CASSEKLTGGPQETQYF.

The sample holds one count of this clonotype. CDR3 DNA: TGTGCCAGCAGCTCATCCGGGACAGGGGATGAAAAACTGTTTTTT. It translates to CASSSSGTGDEKLFF. V gene TRBV7-7 combines with J gene TRBJ1-4; 10 nucleotides agree with TRBD1. The CDR3 loop spans 15 amino acids. V shed 4 bases, J shed 6 bases, and the junction held 5 bases outside the gene matches. The germline V gene encodes CDR1 SSHAT and CDR2 FNYEAQ (reference sequence).

This sequence joins TRBV20-1 and TRBJ1-2; D is uncertain. This CDR3 is built from 11 residues. Germline V CDR1 and CDR2: DFQATT, SNEGSKA (reference sequence). Trimming pared 6 bases from V and 3 bases from J, leaving 8 bases between. CDR3 sequence reads: CSAPDDYGYTF. The CDR3 nucleotides read TGCAGTGCCCCCGACGACTATGGCTACACCTTC.